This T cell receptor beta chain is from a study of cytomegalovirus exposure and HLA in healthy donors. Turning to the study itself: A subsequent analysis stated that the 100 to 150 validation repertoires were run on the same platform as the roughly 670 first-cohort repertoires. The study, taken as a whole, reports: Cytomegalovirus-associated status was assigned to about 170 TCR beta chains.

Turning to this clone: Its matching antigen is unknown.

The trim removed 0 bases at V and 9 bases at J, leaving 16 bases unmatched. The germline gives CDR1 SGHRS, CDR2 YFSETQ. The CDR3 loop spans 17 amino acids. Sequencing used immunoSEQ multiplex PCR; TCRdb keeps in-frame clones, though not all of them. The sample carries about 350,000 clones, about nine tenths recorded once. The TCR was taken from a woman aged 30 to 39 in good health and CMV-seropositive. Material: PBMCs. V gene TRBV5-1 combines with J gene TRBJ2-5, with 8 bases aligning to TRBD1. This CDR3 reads CASSLGGTGARTGAQYF. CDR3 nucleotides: TGCGCCAGCAGCTTGGGGGGGACAGGCGCAAGAACTGGGGCCCAGTACTTC.